These T cell receptor beta chains were read from a single sample in a study of T cell responses to AZD1222 COVID-19 vaccine. Data came from immunoSEQ multiplex PCR; TCRdb stores just in-frame clones and leaves some out. The top ten clones hold about 9.5% of a sample with some 120,000 clones, about 80% of them seen once. Sequencing used peripheral blood, obtained on day 0 of AZD1222 vaccination. Source of these receptors: an adult in good health. Both conserved end residues are part of each CDR3. The D gene is left open where the match is weak. Only some rows state a clone size, as once, few, many or a class for expanded clones.

clone_size j_call v_call d_call cdr3_nt cdr3_aa
NA TRBJ2-1 TRBV19 TRBD1 TGTGCCAGTAGTAAAGGGGGACAGGGAGTAGGCCACAATGAGCAGTTCTTC CASSKGGQGVGHNEQFF
NA TRBJ1-2 TRBV19 NA TGTGCCAGTAGCCCGGGACTCCAGAACTATGGCTACACCTTC CASSPGLQNYGYTF
NA TRBJ2-3 TRBV6-4 TRBD1 TGTGCCAGCAGTGACCCAGGGGGCGCGGATACGCAGTATTTT CASSDPGGADTQYF
NA TRBJ2-1 TRBV6-6 NA TGTGCCAGCAGTTACTCAAGGCTAGCTGGGAATGAGCAGTTCTTC CASSYSRLAGNEQFF
NA TRBJ1-2 TRBV3-1/TRBV3-2 NA TGTGCCAGCAGCCAGACTCCCGGGACAACTTATTATGGCTACACCTTC CASSQTPGTTYYGYTF
NA TRBJ1-1 TRBV30 TRBD1 TGTGCCTGTAAACCGGGACAGGGGTACATGAACACTGAAGCTTTCTTT CACKPGQGYMNTEAFF
few TRBJ1-1 TRBV19 NA TGTGCCAGTAGTATACCCGGGCAGCACCCTGAAGCTTTCTTT CASSIPGQHPEAFF
NA TRBJ1-6 TRBV4-1 NA TGCGCCAGCAGCCAAGATCTGGTCTATAATTCACCCCTCCACTTT CASSQDLVYNSPLHF
few TRBJ2-1 TRBV5-4 NA TGTGCCAGCAGCTTGCCAGGAGGCAATGAGCAGTTCTTC CASSLPGGNEQFF
NA TRBJ2-7 TRBV10-2 TRBD2 TGCGCCGCCGGACTAGCGGGAAGCCTCGAGCAGTACTTC CAAGLAGSLEQYF